Below, one T cell receptor beta chain is given with its context. Its antigen is unknown. Naive CD8 libraries were made from around 18,000 to 910,000 sorted cells, and they used 10%, 30% or 50% RNA. In the sort, naive CD8 T cells were defined as CD8+CD4-CCR7+CD45RA+. The sample originates from a study of molecular identifiers for immune sequencing clone quantification. General study results and limits: Effector cells kept over 97% of their molecules in clones above 20 RNA copies, while naive cells kept under 1% there.

Preparation methods for the bulk TCR libraries were those previously described, with listed TCR primers. MiXCR was run by TCRdb on the PCR reads, yielding one entry per CDR3 protein. The sample has some 320,000 distinct CDR3 sequences; roughly 23% are singletons. In germline, CDR1 is SGHTA, CDR2 FQGTGA. The CDR3 covers 17 residues. With V trimmed by 4 bases and J by 7 bases, 9 bases remained unmatched. The sequence was collected from a human donor in good health. Some libraries in this study had Jurkat cell RNA spiked in. The rearrangement links TRBV7-3 to TRBJ2-2, with 13 bases aligning to TRBD2. Sequenced: naive CD8+ T cells from blood, with Jurkat cell RNA spiked in. Described subset: FACS-sorted CD8+CD4-CCR7+CD45RA+ naive T cells. This CDR3 reads CASSSWTSGSVGGELFF. DNA for the CDR3: TGTGCCAGCAGCTCCTGGACTAGCGGGAGCGTCGGCGGGGAGCTGTTTTTT. Together with reference TRBV7-3 and TRBJ2-2, the CDR3 gives the full variable domain: GAGVSQTPSNKVTEKGKYVELRCDPISGHTALYWYRQSLGQGPEFLIYFQGTGAADDSGLPNDRFFAVRPEGSVSTLKIQRTERGDSAVYLCASSSWTSGSVGGELFFGEGSRLTVL.